One and the same sample provided the 3 T cell receptor beta chains below, sequenced in a study of human T cells and chemical hapten exposure. Time point defined: patch test 2, 6 weeks after DPC sensitization. Treatment denoted: therapeutic diphenylcyclopropenone sensitization with weekly scalp DPC. TCRdb reanalysed the RACE reads using MiXCR and keeps one entry per CDR3 protein. The table has 65,000 to 90,000 distinct CDR3 sequences, 6.6% seen once; the top ten hold 1% to 1.5%. The material sequenced was whole blood, taken in connection with sensitization to the hapten diphenylcyclopropenone (DPC). These receptors came from a woman aged 25-40 years with alopecia areata. Some clones in this sample may be carry-over from other donors' samples.

This clonotype was seen many times. Sequence at one end of the junction differs from germline and may be a read error. This chain links TRBV12-3 or TRBV12-4 with TRBJ2-1; a possible D gene is TRBD2 (6 bases). The CDR3 is made up of 15 amino acids. CDR3 bases: TGTGCCAGCAGGTTAGCGGCGGGCTCCTACAATGAGCAGTTCTTC. This codes for CASRLAAGSYNEQFF.

This clonotype was seen more than once but under ten times. The V and J genes are TRBV20-1 and TRBJ1-4; 7 nucleotides match TRBD1. Per germline, CDR1 DFQATT and CDR2 SNEGSKA (reference sequence). This CDR3 has 11 amino acids. Trimming cost V 1 base and J 11 bases; bases outside gene matches: 1. CDR3: CSARVQGKLFF. The CDR3 nucleotides read TGCAGTGCTAGAGTACAGGGGAAACTGTTTTTT.

This clonotype has a handful of counts. V gene TRBV5-6 combines with J gene TRBJ2-5; 10 bases fit TRBD1. This CDR3 has 16 residues. With V trimmed by 2 bases and J by 5 bases, 9 bases remained unmatched. Germline lookup yields CDR1 SGHDT and CDR2 YYEEEE. The CDR3 coding sequence is TGTGCCAGCAGCTTCAGCCCCGGGACAGGGGATGAGACCCAGTACTTC. It encodes CASSFSPGTGDETQYF.